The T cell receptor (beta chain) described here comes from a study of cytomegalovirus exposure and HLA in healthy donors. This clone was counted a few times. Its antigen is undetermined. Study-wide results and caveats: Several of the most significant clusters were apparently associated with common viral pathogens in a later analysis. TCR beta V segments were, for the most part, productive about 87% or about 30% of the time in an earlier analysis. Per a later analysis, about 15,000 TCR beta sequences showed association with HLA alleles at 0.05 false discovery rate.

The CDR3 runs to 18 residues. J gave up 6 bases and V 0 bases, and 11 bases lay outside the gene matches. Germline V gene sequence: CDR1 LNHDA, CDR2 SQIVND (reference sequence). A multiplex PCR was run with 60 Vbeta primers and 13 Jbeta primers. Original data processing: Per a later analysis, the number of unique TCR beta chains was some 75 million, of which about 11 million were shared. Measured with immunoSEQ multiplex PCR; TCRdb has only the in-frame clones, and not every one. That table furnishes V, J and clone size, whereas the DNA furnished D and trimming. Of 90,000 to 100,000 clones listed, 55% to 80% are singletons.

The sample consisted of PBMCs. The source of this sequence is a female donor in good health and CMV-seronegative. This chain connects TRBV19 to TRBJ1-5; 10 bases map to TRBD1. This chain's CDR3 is CASSIDAATGGGGQPQHF. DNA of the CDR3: TGTGCCAGTAGTATAGACGCCGCGACAGGGGGCGGAGGTCAGCCCCAGCATTTT. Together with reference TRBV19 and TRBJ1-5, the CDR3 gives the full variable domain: DGGITQSPKYLFRKEGQNVTLSCEQNLNHDAMYWYRQDPGQGLRLIYYSQIVNDFQKGDIAEGYSVSREKKESFPLTVTSAQKNPTAFYLCASSIDAATGGGGQPQHFGDGTRLSIL.